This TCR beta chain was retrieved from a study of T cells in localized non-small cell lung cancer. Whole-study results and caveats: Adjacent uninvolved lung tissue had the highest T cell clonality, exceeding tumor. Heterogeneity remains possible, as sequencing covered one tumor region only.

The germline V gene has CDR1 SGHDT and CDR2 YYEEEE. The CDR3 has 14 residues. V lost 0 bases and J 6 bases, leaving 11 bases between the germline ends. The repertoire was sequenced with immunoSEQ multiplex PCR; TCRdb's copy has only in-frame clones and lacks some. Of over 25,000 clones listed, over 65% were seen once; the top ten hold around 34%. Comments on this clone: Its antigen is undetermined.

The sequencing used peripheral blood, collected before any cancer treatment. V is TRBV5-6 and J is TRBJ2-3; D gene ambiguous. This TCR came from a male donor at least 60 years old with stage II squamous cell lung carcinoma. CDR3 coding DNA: TGTGCCAGCAGCTTGGGTTCCGGGTCGGATACGCAGTATTTT. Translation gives CASSLGSGSDTQYF.